This T cell receptor (beta chain) was sequenced for a study of Ad26.COV2.S vaccination and SARS-CoV-2 variants. Across the whole study: Donor participated within the Ad26.COV2.S arm of the COV1001 trial. Intramuscular Ad26.COV2.S at 5x10^10 or 1x10^11 viral particles.

Germline values: CDR1 LNHDA, CDR2 SQIVND (reference sequence). V was trimmed by 0 bases and J by 4 bases, leaving 9 bases between them. This CDR3 region has 14 residues. Study results and caveats: Reported post-vaccination CD8+ and CD4+ T cell responses to spike showed substantial breadth.

The treatment: around 19 received Ad26.COV2.S at low or high dose, single or two shots; roughly five received placebo; per-sample allocation not given. The study sampled participants on day 63 after the first vaccine or placebo injection. The vaccine antigen was prefusion-stabilized Wuhan SARS-CoV-2 spike. With regard to this clone: Its antigen is currently unknown.

Sequencing was performed with immunoSEQ multiplex PCR; in TCRdb, only in-frame clones are kept and a portion is missing. The sample shows 410,000 or so clones, about 90% of them seen only once. Sequenced material: peripheral blood, taken in a trial of Ad26.COV2.S vaccine versus placebo. The receptor was isolated from a person aged 18-60 years who received the Ad26.COV2.S COVID-19 vaccine or a placebo. The chain recombines TRBV19 with TRBJ2-5; D remains unclear. The CDR3: CASSIDQFAETQYF. The CDR3 DNA follows: TGTGCCAGTAGTATAGATCAGTTCGCAGAGACCCAGTACTTC.